Reported below is one T cell receptor beta chain. This clonotype showed up many times. Its antigen target is currently unknown. No per-base quality is available; no much larger clone lies one base away. Genomic DNA was used as template for profiling of TCR beta VDJ combinations and CDR3 sequences. An Illumina HiSeq 2000 was the platform used for TCR repertoire sequencing. Regarding the original processing steps: TRBV/TRBJ rearrangement plots, CDR3 size and DJ length profiles, and Simpson's diversity index were used to assess repertoires. The immunodominant clone was defined as the most abundant DNA sequence in deep sequencing data. CDR3 amino acid sequences were screened for sharing across subjects and compared with published repertoires and the VDJdb database. The public sequencing data were trimmed at Q25 with fastp and processed into clonotypes with MiXCR by TCRdb, which kept only in-frame beta chains. Each entry is one CDR3 protein sequence, shown with its most common DNA and genes. These V and J calls rely on TCRdb rather than the paper's analysis. Counted in this sample were 200,000 to 300,000 distinct CDR3 sequences; roughly 80% of them appeared once. Around 40% of the sample lies in the top ten.

Its CDR3 holds 14 amino acids, cysteine through phenylalanine. The CDR3 DNA has 42 bases and is translated from base 1. The junction shows trimming of 0 bases on V and 12 bases on J, and the gene matches do not reach 9 bases of it. In the germline V gene, CDR1 corresponds to MGHDK and CDR2 to SYGVNS. The sample belongs to a study of CD8+CD57+ T cells in acquired aplastic anemia (dated by TCRdb to the late 2010s). For context, the study as a whole: DNA extracted from sorted CD4+ and CD8+ cells had a mean of roughly 3.3 ug, with a range of 0.2 to 27.4 ug. A CD8+CD57+ expansion meant a frequency higher than the mean frequency seen in healthy subjects.

Patients chosen for sequencing had shown expansion of CD8+CD57+ cells by flow cytometry. Every patient had severe acquired aplastic anemia, diagnosed using the International Study of Aplastic Anemia and Agranulocytosis and Camitta criteria. Patients had received no therapy at the time of blood sampling. In this study, sorted CD4+ and CD8+ T cells from the blood of healthy subjects and of severe aplastic anemia patients had their TCR repertoires deep-sequenced. Patients were enrolled under clinicaltrials.gov protocols 00001620, 01623167, 00001397, 00071045, 00081523 and 00961064 in the USA. Ficoll-Paque density gradient centrifugation was used to isolate peripheral blood mononuclear cells. Before DNA was extracted, CD4+ and CD8+ T cells were sorted using either FACS or magnetic beads. Results the study describes overall, beyond this receptor: Patients and healthy controls showed no significant difference in CD8+ Simpson's diversity (P=0.060). Some 30 CD8+ CDR3 sequences were shared between patients and controls but appeared highly expressed in patients and within their immunodominant clones.

The chain uses TRBV25-1 and TRBJ1-2; a stretch of 8 junction bases matches TRBD1. The origin of this receptor is a human donor with aplastic anemia. The specimen sequenced was sorted CD4+, CD8+, or CD8+CD57+ T cells (not recorded which) from PBMCs. The CDR3 region reads CASSEYGQGYRHTF. The DNA reads as follows: TGTGCCAGCAGTGAATACGGACAGGGATATCGCCACACCTTC.